These 13 T cell receptor beta chains were all obtained from the same sample, sequenced in a study of CD8 T cells in ankylosing spondylitis. TCRdb redid the calling of the 5' RACE reads with MiXCR, one entry per CDR3 protein. Of approximately 290,000 distinct CDR3 sequences in the sample, around 21% were seen once. The sequencing input was blood, either unsorted or a sorted T cell fraction (not recorded which). The receptors derive from a female donor with ankylosing spondylitis or in good health (not recorded which).

This chain connects TRBV27 to TRBJ2-2; D is uncertain. The CDR3 length is 15 residues. The V end was cut by 1 base, the J end by 4 bases, with 10 bases between. The germline gives CDR1 MNHEY, CDR2 SMNVEV (reference sequence). In DNA, the CDR3 is TGTGCCAGCAGTTTATTGGGTACAGCCACCGGGGAGCTGTTTTTT. Amino acid sequence: CASSLLGTATGELFF.

The sample holds a few counts of this clonotype. This chain connects TRBV5-6 to TRBJ2-3, with D perhaps being TRBD1 or TRBD2 (5 bases each). The germline CDR1 and CDR2 sequences are SGHDT and YYEEEE. V was trimmed by 2 bases and J by 4 bases, leaving 17 bases between them. The CDR3 extends over 16 amino acids. In DNA, the CDR3 is TGTGCCAGCAGCTTCACCGGGACCACAGGTGCAGATACGCAGTATTTT. It translates to CASSFTGTTGADTQYF.

The J gene is TRBJ2-3, the V gene TRBV10-2; TRBD2 agrees at 13 bases. Germline-derived CDR1 and CDR2 are WSHSY and SAAADI. The ends lost 8 bases at V and 8 bases at J; junction bases unmatched: 10. The CDR3 has 15 amino acids. CDR3 sequence reads: CASGGLAGVLGTQYF. DNA for the CDR3: TGCGCCAGCGGCGGACTAGCGGGAGTATTAGGTACGCAGTATTTT.

This chain links TRBV7-2 with TRBJ2-7; unclear D gene. CDR1 is SGHTA and CDR2 is FQGNSA in the germline V gene. The CDR3 covers 13 residues. Trimming shortened V by 1 base and J by 3 bases, and 7 bases separated the two germline ends. As DNA, the CDR3 is TGTGCCAGCAGCTTAGTCCAATTCTACGAGCAGTACTTC. Its protein is CASSLVQFYEQYF.

This clonotype has at least ten counts. The gene calls are TRBV20-1 and TRBJ2-7; no definite D call. The CDR3 is made up of 13 amino acids. Looked up from germline, CDR1 is DFQATT and CDR2 is SNEGSKA (reference sequence). V lost 3 bases and J lost 0, with 9 bases in between. The CDR3, as DNA: TGCAGTGCTAGTGGTCCTAGCTCCTACGAGCAGTACTTC. Encoded protein: CSASGPSSYEQYF.

This clonotype occurred many times. The V call is TRBV12-3 or TRBV12-4, the J call TRBJ2-1; TRBD2 matches 10 bases. CDR3 size: 16 residues. Germline trimming cut 1 base from V and 4 bases from J; bases unmatched to any gene: 4. The DNA of the CDR3 is TGTGCCAGCAGTTTAGGTAGCGGGAGGAATTACAATGAGCAGTTCTTC. The encoded protein is CASSLGSGRNYNEQFF.

V and J are TRBV12-3 or TRBV12-4 and TRBJ1-5; tentative D call: TRBD1 (6 bases). The CDR3 runs to 14 residues. V was shortened by 5 bases and J by 3 bases, with 11 bases between the two germline ends. CDR3 bases: TGTGCCAGCAGTCTGACAGGACCCAATCAGCCCCAGCATTTT. This translates into CASSLTGPNQPQHF.

The V call is TRBV9, the J call TRBJ1-6; D unclear. The CDR3 runs 14 residues. V shed 7 bases and J shed 8 bases, with 16 bases lying between them. Germline V lookup: CDR1 SGDLS, CDR2 YYNGEE. This CDR3 is CASRVGNDHSPLHF. DNA of the CDR3: TGTGCCAGCCGTGTGGGAAATGATCATTCACCCCTCCACTTT.

This clonotype was counted between two and nine times. This sequence joins TRBV5-6 and TRBJ1-1; D remains unclear. Germline V gene data show CDR1 as SGHDT and CDR2 as YYEEEE. This CDR3 is 13 amino acids long. V gave up 6 bases and J gave up 0 bases, with 9 bases separating them. Written as DNA, the CDR3 is TGTGCCAGCACTTTTCAGATGAACACTGAAGCTTTCTTT. The encoded protein is CASTFQMNTEAFF.

This chain links TRBV7-8 with TRBJ2-3; TRBD2 is a possible D gene (5 bases). V lost 5 bases, J lost 2 bases, and 14 bases lay in between. The germline CDR1 and CDR2 sequences are SGHVS and FQNEAQ. CDR3 length: 15 residues. CDR3 sequence: CASSRRRVNTDTQYF. The CDR3 nucleotides read TGTGCCAGCAGCCGCCGGCGGGTAAACACAGATACGCAGTATTTT.

The sample holds a few counts of this clonotype. The V gene is TRBV5-1, the J gene TRBJ2-5; TRBD1 might be the D (5 bases). Germline-derived CDR1 and CDR2 are SGHRS and YFSETQ. The CDR3 spans 15 residues. Trimming left V 4 bases short and J 6 bases short, with 19 bases between. The DNA for the CDR3 is TGCGCCAGCAGCCCCCACCCCGGACAAGCAAAGACCCAGTACTTC. Its protein product is CASSPHPGQAKTQYF.

This clonotype was counted many times. V usage is TRBV20-1 and J usage is TRBJ2-7; the D call may be TRBD1 or TRBD2 (5 bases each). Trimming took off 6 bases at V and 5 bases at J, with 17 bases between the two ends. In germline, CDR1 is DFQATT, CDR2 SNEGSKA (reference sequence). The CDR3 extends over 13 amino acids. The CDR3 DNA sequence: TGCAGTGCCACCGGGGACCAACACCACGAGCAGTACTTC. Translated, it gives CSATGDQHHEQYF.

This clonotype was detected a few times. The chain couples TRBV20-1 to TRBJ1-1; D is perhaps TRBD1 (5 bases). CDR1 is DFQATT, CDR2 SNEGSKA, per germline (reference sequence). Trimming took off 5 bases at V and 5 bases at J, with 18 bases between the two ends. This CDR3 is 14 amino acids long. CDR3 amino acids: CSAPIGGRRTEAFF. The CDR3 DNA sequence: TGCAGTGCTCCTATTGGGGGGAGAAGGACTGAAGCTTTCTTT.